Shown below are 32 T cell receptor beta chains from a single sample sequenced in a study of T-cell memory formation after mild COVID-19. TCRdb independently ran MiXCR on the 5' RACE reads; one entry per CDR3 protein. The sample consists of about 390,000 distinct CDR3 sequences, around 21% of them appearing once. Material for sequencing was PBMCs or a T cell subset sorted from them (not recorded which). The receptors come from an adult woman who had mild COVID-19 (a few samples of this study predate the infection). Cell type and time point are not known.

The chain uses TRBV6-2 or TRBV6-3 and TRBJ2-7, with TRBD2 matching 13 bases. V was pared by 5 bases and J by 3 bases, with 16 bases of the junction left unmatched. The length of the CDR3 is 19 residues. Germline CDR1 is MNHEY and CDR2 is SVGEGT. This chain's CDR3 is CASSPGWGTSGIGGYEQYF. CDR3 DNA sequence: TGTGCCAGCAGTCCAGGCTGGGGGACTAGCGGGATCGGCGGCTACGAGCAGTACTTC.

Only a few counts were recorded for this clonotype. This CDR3 reads CASSIGTGGTTEAFF. The CDR3 DNA reads as TGTGCCAGCAGCATCGGGACCGGGGGGACCACTGAAGCTTTCTTT. The chain carries TRBV7-9 and TRBJ1-1; D is perhaps TRBD1 (5 bases). Germline values: CDR1 SEHNR, CDR2 FQNEAQ (reference sequence). The CDR3 covers 15 residues. The V gene lost 5 bases and the J gene lost 4 bases, with 17 bases spanning the gap. The entire variable domain, with the rest obtained from reference TRBV7-9 and TRBJ1-1, is as follows: DTGVSQNPRHKITKRGQNVTFRCDPISEHNRLYWYRQTLGQGPEFLTYFQNEAQLEKSRLLSDRFSAERPKGSFSTLEIQRTEQGDSAMYLCASSIGTGGTTEAFFGQGTRLTVV.

In its sample, this clonotype was seen a few times. The gene calls are TRBV5-1 and TRBJ1-4; a weak D match, TRBD1 (6 bases). With 4 bases removed from V and 2 bases from J, the gap between germline ends came to 9 bases. The CDR3 is 14 amino acids. The germline V gene encodes CDR1 SGHRS and CDR2 YFSETQ. The CDR3 loop is CASSTGQTNEKLFF. CDR3 in DNA: TGCGCCAGCAGCACTGGACAGACTAATGAAAAACTGTTTTTT.

The chain has TRBV11-2 and TRBJ1-1; D uncertain. CDR1 is SGHAT, CDR2 FQNNGV, per germline. Deletions cut 7 bases from V and 0 bases from J, with 12 bases between. This CDR3 is 14 amino acids long. CDR3 sequence: CASTLSQLNTEAFF. CDR3 DNA sequence: TGTGCCAGCACCTTGTCCCAGTTGAACACTGAAGCTTTCTTT.

In this sample, this clonotype turned up a few times. The V gene is TRBV2, the J gene TRBJ1-5; D gene uncertain. This CDR3 region has 12 residues. CDR1 and CDR2 from the germline V gene are SNHLY and FYNNEI. The V gene lost 8 bases and the J gene lost 6 bases, with 11 bases spanning the gap. This CDR3 is CASRQESQPQHF. CDR3 nucleotide sequence: TGTGCCAGCCGCCAGGAGAGTCAGCCCCAGCATTTT.

The chain has TRBV5-1 and TRBJ1-2; 8 bases agree with TRBD1. From germline, CDR1 is SGHRS and CDR2 YFSETQ. With 4 bases clipped from V and 2 bases from J, the junction kept 7 bases outside the gene matches. This CDR3 is 15 amino acids long. CDR3 nucleotide sequence: TGCGCCAGCAGCCCTAGGACAGGGATAAACTATGGCTACACCTTC. Amino acids: CASSPRTGINYGYTF.

This clonotype was recorded many times. The chain uses TRBV3-1 and TRBJ2-7; 7 bases are a match to TRBD2. Germline CDR1 and CDR2: LGHDT and YNNKEL (reference sequence). The CDR3 totals 13 residues. V was clipped by 5 bases and J by 3 bases; unmatched bases: 4. CDR3 sequence (DNA): TGTGCCAGCAGCGGGGGGGGAAACTACGAGCAGTACTTC. Its protein is CASSGGGNYEQYF.

The CDR3 loop reads CASSLGQGASEAFF. DNA of the CDR3: TGCGCCAGCAGCTTGGGGCAGGGGGCATCTGAAGCTTTCTTT. The chain carries TRBV5-1 and TRBJ1-1, with 8 nucleotides matching TRBD1. The V gene end was trimmed by 0 bases and the J gene end by 6 bases; junction bases not matched to a gene: 4. The CDR3 runs 14 residues. Germline V gene lookup returns CDR1 SGHRS and CDR2 YFSETQ.

This clonotype was counted between two and nine times. The rearrangement uses TRBV7-2 and TRBJ2-7; tentative D call: TRBD1 (6 bases). The V gene's germline CDR1 is SGHTA and CDR2 FQGNSA. The CDR3 consists of 13 residues. Trimming stripped 5 bases from V and 6 bases from J, with 14 bases between. The CDR3 region has the DNA TGTGCCAGCAGCCCGGACAGTTTAGGCGAGCAGTACTTC. This encodes CASSPDSLGEQYF. Full variable domain (rest looked up from reference TRBV7-2 and TRBJ2-7): GAGVSQSPSNKVTEKGKDVELRCDPISGHTALYWYRQSLGQGLEFLIYFQGNSAPDKSGLPSDRFSAERTGGSVSTLTIQRTQQEDSAVYLCASSPDSLGEQYFGPGTRLTVT.

This clonotype has more than one count but fewer than ten. The rearrangement uses TRBV20-1 and TRBJ1-5, with D possibly TRBD1 on 5 matching bases. This CDR3 contains 18 residues. Germline loops: CDR1 DFQATT, CDR2 SNEGSKA (reference sequence). V shed 4 bases and J shed 4 bases, with 26 bases lying between them. DNA for the CDR3: TGCAGTGCTATCACAAACGAGTTGAGCCGGTCAGGGAATCAGCCCCAGCATTTT. Its protein product is CSAITNELSRSGNQPQHF.

This clonotype was detected only a few times. The rearrangement uses TRBV5-1 and TRBJ2-2; weak D call: TRBD1 (5 bases). The germline V gene has CDR1 SGHRS and CDR2 YFSETQ. The length of the CDR3 is 14 residues. Trimming removed 2 bases from V and 4 bases from J, with 9 bases in between. This chain's CDR3 is CASSFTGPTGELFF. In nucleotides, the CDR3 is TGCGCCAGCAGCTTTACAGGCCCCACCGGGGAGCTGTTTTTT.

The sample holds a few counts of this clonotype. V and J are TRBV7-8 and TRBJ1-4, with D maybe TRBD1 (5 bases). The CDR3 spans 15 residues. Trimming shortened V by 5 bases and J by 1 base, and 11 bases separated the two germline ends. Germline CDR1 SGHVS, CDR2 FQNEAQ. The CDR3 here is CASSRRGRTNEKLFF. Here the CDR3 DNA reads TGTGCCAGCAGCCGTCGGGGCAGAACTAATGAAAAACTGTTTTTT.

The chain combines TRBV7-3 with TRBJ2-7; D perhaps matches TRBD1 (6 bases). V was shortened by 5 bases and J by 3 bases, with 29 bases between the two germline ends. This CDR3 is 19 amino acids long. Germline V gives CDR1 SGHTA, CDR2 FQGTGA. The CDR3 DNA follows: TGTGCCAGCAGCACCTCAGGGGCAGGACCACTCCCTCCACTCTACGAGCAGTACTTC. Translated, it gives CASSTSGAGPLPPLYEQYF.

This rearrangement joins TRBV21-1 to TRBJ1-4; the table's TRBD1 call for D was not verified on the DNA. TRBV21-1 is listed as a pseudogene. The CDR3 contains 17 residues. The CDR3 region has the DNA TGTGCCAGCAGCAACGGAACAGGGGACAGAATTAATGAAAAACTGTTTTTT. The encoded protein is CASSNGTGDRINEKLFF.

V usage is TRBV6-6 and J usage is TRBJ2-1; D is uncertain. CDR1 MNHNY and CDR2 SVGAGI come from the germline V gene (reference sequence). V was pared by 2 bases and J by 5 bases, with 13 bases between. CDR3 length: 15 amino acids. CDR3 in DNA: TGTGCCAGCAGTTACACTTCATCAGGAAACAATGAGCAGTTCTTC. This encodes CASSYTSSGNNEQFF.

The chain couples TRBV7-6 to TRBJ2-3; D is unresolved. CDR1 is SGHVS and CDR2 is FNYEAQ in the germline V gene. This CDR3 has 15 residues. The V end was cut by 5 bases, the J end by 1 base, with 13 bases between. The CDR3 DNA reads as TGTGCCAGCAGCACGGACCCCATGCGCACAGATACGCAGTATTTT. Protein product: CASSTDPMRTDTQYF.

The chain employs TRBV20-1 and TRBJ1-1; D unclear. The V and J ends lost 7 bases and 1 base respectively, with 7 bases between them. CDR3 length equals 11 residues. The germline gives CDR1 DFQATT, CDR2 SNEGSKA (reference sequence). CDR3: CSGYENTEAFF. CDR3 sequence (DNA): TGCAGTGGGTACGAGAACACTGAAGCTTTCTTT.

The V gene is TRBV7-6, the J gene TRBJ2-7; tentative D call: TRBD2 (6 bases). Trimming shortened V by 1 base and J by 0 bases, and 13 bases separated the two germline ends. Germline assignment: CDR1 SGHVS and CDR2 FNYEAQ. The length of the CDR3 is 16 residues. CDR3 nucleotides: TGTGCCAGCAGCTTAGGGTGGGGGGTCCTCTCCTACGAGCAGTACTTC. It translates to CASSLGWGVLSYEQYF.

V usage is TRBV6-5 and J usage is TRBJ2-3; 11 bases are a match to TRBD2. CDR3 length: 16 amino acids. The germline CDR1 and CDR2 sequences are MNHEY and SVGAGI. J lost 0 bases, V lost 11 bases, and 10 bases had no gene match. The CDR3 nucleotides read TGTGCCGCCCAGCGACTAGCGGGATCTAGCACAGATACGCAGTATTTT. Encoded protein: CAAQRLAGSSTDTQYF.

V gene TRBV21-1 combines with J gene TRBJ2-5; TRBD2 is the table's D call, not checked against the DNA. TRBV21-1 is an annotated pseudogene. The CDR3 length is 15 residues. The CDR3 is CASSNSLGFKETQYF. CDR3 DNA sequence: TGTGCCAGCAGCAACTCCCTAGGGTTTAAAGAGACCCAGTACTTC.

This clonotype was counted only a few times. The genes are TRBV4-1 and TRBJ1-2; 9 nucleotides align to TRBD1. The CDR3 loop spans 15 amino acids. Germline assignment: CDR1 MGHRA and CDR2 YSYEKL. Trimming removed 3 bases from V and 4 bases from J; junction bases left unmatched: 6. This CDR3 reads CASSQDTGGLYGYTF. The CDR3 DNA reads as TGCGCCAGCAGCCAGGACACAGGGGGCCTCTATGGCTACACCTTC.

The table lists this clonotype with a few counts. The rearrangement links TRBV20-1 to TRBJ2-3, with 9 nucleotides matching TRBD2. The length of the CDR3 is 15 residues. Unmatched junction bases numbered 13, after V lost 5 bases and J lost 7 bases. Germline CDR1 is DFQATT and CDR2 is SNEGSKA (reference sequence). CDR3 sequence reads: CSADPRTSAGYTQYF. The CDR3 DNA reads TGCAGTGCTGACCCTAGGACTAGCGCGGGCTATACGCAGTATTTT.

This clonotype was picked up a small number of times. Compared with germline, one end of the junction differs, possibly owing to a read error. The V and J genes are TRBV7-2 and TRBJ2-2, with TRBD2 as a possible D gene (6 bases). The germline CDR1 and CDR2 sequences are SGHTA and FQGNSA. The CDR3 has 15 amino acids. CDR3 amino acids: CASSLSRGNAGELFF. In DNA, the CDR3 is TGTGCCAGCAGCTTATCACGGGGGAACGCCGGGGAGCTGTTTTTT.

This CDR3 reads CASSAGGQVNQPQHF. CDR3 coding DNA: TGTGCCAGTAGTGCGGGGGGACAGGTGAATCAGCCCCAGCATTTT. The chain recombines TRBV19 with TRBJ1-5, with 8 bases lining up with TRBD1. Germline values: CDR1 LNHDA, CDR2 SQIVND (reference sequence). Trimming cost V 5 bases and J 4 bases; bases outside gene matches: 7. The CDR3 has 15 amino acids.

This sequence joins TRBV5-5 and TRBJ2-7; no clear D. The ends were cut back, 2 bases at V and 5 bases at J, with 17 bases in the middle. The germline V gene has CDR1 SGHKS and CDR2 YYEKEE (reference sequence). The CDR3 has 15 amino acids. Written as DNA, the CDR3 is TGTGCCAGCAGCTTACTTGATTCTACTTGGGACGAGCAGTACTTC. Residues: CASSLLDSTWDEQYF.

A few counts support this clonotype. The V gene is TRBV27, the J gene TRBJ2-5, with TRBD2 matching 10 bases. Germline V gene data show CDR1 as MNHEY and CDR2 as SMNVEV (reference sequence). The CDR3 contains 17 residues. V lost 0 bases and J lost 5; bases outside the gene matches: 9. The DNA of the CDR3 is TGTGCCAGCAGTTTATCGACTGGGCCTAGCGGGAGTGAGACCCAGTACTTC. Translated, it gives CASSLSTGPSGSETQYF.

V and J are TRBV6-5 and TRBJ2-5; the D gene is possibly TRBD2 (6 bases). V shed 0 bases and J shed 4 bases, with 18 bases lying between them. Germline CDR1 is MNHEY and CDR2 is SVGAGI. The CDR3 is 17 residues long. The CDR3 DNA follows: TGTGCCAGCAGTTACTCGGGGTATTCGGGAGTAGGAGAGACCCAGTACTTC. It yields the protein CASSYSGYSGVGETQYF.

This clonotype came up many times. The chain combines TRBV2 with TRBJ2-7; TRBD1 matches at 8 bases. Germline V gene lookup returns CDR1 SNHLY and CDR2 FYNNEI. Unmatched junction bases numbered 6, after V lost 5 bases and J lost 3 bases. The CDR3 consists of 14 residues. The CDR3 nucleotides read TGTGCCAGCAGTCGCGGACAGGGTGGCTACGAGCAGTACTTC. Its protein is CASSRGQGGYEQYF.

The genes are TRBV15 and TRBJ1-5; D ambiguous. V shed 5 bases and J shed 4 bases, with 6 bases lying between them. CDR1 is LNHNV, CDR2 YYDKDF, per germline (reference sequence). The CDR3 length is 12 residues. DNA of the CDR3: TGTGCCACCAGCCGGCGAAATCAGCCCCAGCATTTT. Translating gives CATSRRNQPQHF.

The V and J genes are TRBV20-1 and TRBJ1-1, with TRBD1 matching 10 bases. Looked up from germline, CDR1 is DFQATT and CDR2 is SNEGSKA (reference sequence). CDR3 size: 13 residues. With V trimmed by 6 bases and J by 1 base, 2 bases remained unmatched. The CDR3 DNA is TGCAGTGCCGGACAGGGGGGGAACACTGAAGCTTTCTTT. Translating gives CSAGQGGNTEAFF.

This clonotype has just a few counts. The chain recombines TRBV29-1 with TRBJ2-5; possible D gene TRBD2, 5 bases. Germline lookup yields CDR1 SQVTM and CDR2 ANQGSEA. The CDR3 runs to 15 residues. Trimming shortened V by 7 bases and J by 2 bases, and 20 bases separated the two germline ends. The CDR3 DNA reads TGCAGCGCCAGAGTGGCTCGTACTAGGCAAGAGACCCAGTACTTC. It translates to CSARVARTRQETQYF.

The chain has TRBV10-3 and TRBJ2-5, with D possibly being TRBD1 (6 bases). Deletions cut 4 bases from V and 4 bases from J, with 10 bases between. There are 13 residues in the CDR3. Germline CDR1 and CDR2: ENHRY and SYGVKD. CDR3 loop: CAISAGDGETQYF. The CDR3 DNA reads TGTGCCATCAGTGCAGGGGATGGAGAGACCCAGTACTTC.